A single sample is the source of the 5 T cell receptor beta chains below, sequenced in a study of blood T cells in healthy people across ages. Next came a second PCR, run for 7 to 11 cycles, which used a sample-barcoded 5' primer along with a J-beta primer mix. One entry per CDR3 protein results from TCRdb running MiXCR on the 5' RACE reads. The table has over 600,000 distinct CDR3 sequences, roughly 43% seen once. Sequencing was carried out using blood. Receptor source: a man aged 80 or over in good health.

The rearrangement uses TRBV5-1 and TRBJ2-4; the match to TRBD2 covers 7 bases. Germline V gives CDR1 SGHRS, CDR2 YFSETQ. The CDR3 is 18 amino acids. V lost 4 bases, J lost 3 bases, and 16 bases stayed unmatched. Here the CDR3 DNA reads TGCGCCAGCAGCCCCGGCGGGACTAATCCCATGGGCAAAAACATTCAGTACTTC. It specifies CASSPGGTNPMGKNIQYF. Based on the CDR3 plus reference TRBV5-1 and TRBJ2-4, the full variable domain is KAGVTQTPRYLIKTRGQQVTLSCSPISGHRSVSWYQQTPGQGLQFLFEYFSETQRNKGNFPGRFSGRQFSNSRSEMNVSTLELGDSALYLCASSPGGTNPMGKNIQYFGAGTRLSVL.

Here the CDR3 reads CASSLGERDEQFF. The CDR3 DNA reads TGTGCCAGCAGTTTAGGAGAAAGGGATGAGCAGTTCTTC. The chain recombines TRBV12-3 or TRBV12-4 with TRBJ2-1; D is undetermined. V lost 1 base and J lost 8, with 9 bases in between. The length of the CDR3 is 13 residues.

This clonotype was seen a few times. The chain links TRBV14 to TRBJ2-1; TRBD1 agrees at 9 bases. Trimming cost V 4 bases and J 7 bases; bases outside gene matches: 5. The CDR3 loop spans 14 amino acids. Looked up from germline, CDR1 is SGHDN and CDR2 is FVKESK. This CDR3 reads CASSRDRVRNEQFF. The CDR3 region has the DNA TGTGCCAGCAGCCGGGACAGGGTAAGGAATGAGCAGTTCTTC.

In DNA, the CDR3 is TGTGCCAGCAGCTTAGGACAGGAAGTCGAGCAGTACTTC. It translates to CASSLGQEVEQYF. V gene TRBV7-9 combines with J gene TRBJ2-7; tentative D call: TRBD1 (6 bases). The CDR3 sequence is 13 residues long. V lost 1 base and J lost 6, with 10 bases in between. In germline, CDR1 is SEHNR, CDR2 FQNEAQ (reference sequence).

There are a few counts of this clonotype. The chain couples TRBV9 to TRBJ1-1; 8 positions agree with TRBD1. The CDR3 sequence is 13 residues long. Trimming cost V 2 bases and J 6 bases; bases outside gene matches: 3. Germline V gene sequence: CDR1 SGDLS, CDR2 YYNGEE. As DNA, the CDR3 is TGTGCCAGCAGCGTTACAGGGGGTTCTGAAGCTTTCTTT. This sequence encodes CASSVTGGSEAFF.